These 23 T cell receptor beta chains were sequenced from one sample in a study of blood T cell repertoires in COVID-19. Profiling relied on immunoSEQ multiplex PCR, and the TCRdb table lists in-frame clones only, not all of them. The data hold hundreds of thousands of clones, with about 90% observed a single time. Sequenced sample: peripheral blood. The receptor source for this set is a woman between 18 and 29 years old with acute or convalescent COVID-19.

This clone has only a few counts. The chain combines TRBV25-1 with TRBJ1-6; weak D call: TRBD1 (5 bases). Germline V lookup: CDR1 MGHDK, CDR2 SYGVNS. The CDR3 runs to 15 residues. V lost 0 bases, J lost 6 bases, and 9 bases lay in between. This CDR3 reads CASSEYGGSNSPLHF. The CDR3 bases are TGTGCCAGCAGTGAATACGGGGGAAGTAATTCACCCCTCCACTTT. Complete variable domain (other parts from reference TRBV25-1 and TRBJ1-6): EADIYQTPRYLVIGTGKKITLECSQTMGHDKMYWYQQDPGMELHLIHYSYGVNSTEKGDLSSESTVSRIRTEHFPLTLESARPSHTSQYLCASSEYGGSNSPLHFGNGTRLTVT.

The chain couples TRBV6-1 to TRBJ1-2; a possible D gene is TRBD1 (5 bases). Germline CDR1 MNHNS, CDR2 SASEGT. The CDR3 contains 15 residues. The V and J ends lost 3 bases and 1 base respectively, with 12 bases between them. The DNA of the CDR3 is TGTGCCAGCAGTGATCCCCGGGGGGGTAACTATGGCTACACCTTC. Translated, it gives CASSDPRGGNYGYTF.

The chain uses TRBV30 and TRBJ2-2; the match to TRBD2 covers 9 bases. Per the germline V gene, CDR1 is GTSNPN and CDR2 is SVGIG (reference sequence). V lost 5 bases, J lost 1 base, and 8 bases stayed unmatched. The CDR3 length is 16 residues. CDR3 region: CAWSTGLARNTGELFF. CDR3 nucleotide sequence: TGTGCCTGGTCTACCGGACTAGCGAGGAACACCGGGGAGCTGTTTTTT.

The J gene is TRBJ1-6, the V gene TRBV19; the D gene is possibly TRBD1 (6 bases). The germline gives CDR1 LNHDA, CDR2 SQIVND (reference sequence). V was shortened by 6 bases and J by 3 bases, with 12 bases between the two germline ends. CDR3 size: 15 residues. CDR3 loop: CASSQDRNYNSPLHF. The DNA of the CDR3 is TGTGCCAGTAGCCAGGACAGAAACTATAATTCACCCCTCCACTTT.

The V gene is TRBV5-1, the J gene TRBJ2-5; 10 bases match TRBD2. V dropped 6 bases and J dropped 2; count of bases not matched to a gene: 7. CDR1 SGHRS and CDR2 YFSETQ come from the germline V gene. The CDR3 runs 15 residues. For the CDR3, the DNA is TGCGCCAGCAACCCTAGCGGGGGACTTCAAGAGACCCAGTACTTC. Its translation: CASNPSGGLQETQYF. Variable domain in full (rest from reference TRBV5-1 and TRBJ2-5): KAGVTQTPRYLIKTRGQQVTLSCSPISGHRSVSWYQQTPGQGLQFLFEYFSETQRNKGNFPGRFSGRQFSNSRSEMNVSTLELGDSALYLCASNPSGGLQETQYFGPGTRLLVL.

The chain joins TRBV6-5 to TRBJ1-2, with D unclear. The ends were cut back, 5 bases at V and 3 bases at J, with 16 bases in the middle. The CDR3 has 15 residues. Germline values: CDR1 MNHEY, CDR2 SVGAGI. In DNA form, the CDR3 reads TGTGCCAGCAGTATCACGGGAAGTGGTGACTATGGCTACACCTTC. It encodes CASSITGSGDYGYTF.

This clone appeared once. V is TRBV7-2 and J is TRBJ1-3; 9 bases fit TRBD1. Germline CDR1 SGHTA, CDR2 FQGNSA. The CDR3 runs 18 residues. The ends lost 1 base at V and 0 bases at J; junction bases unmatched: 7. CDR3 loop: CASSLERTGAHSGNTIYF. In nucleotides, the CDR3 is TGTGCCAGCAGCTTAGAGCGGACAGGGGCCCACTCTGGAAACACCATATATTTT.

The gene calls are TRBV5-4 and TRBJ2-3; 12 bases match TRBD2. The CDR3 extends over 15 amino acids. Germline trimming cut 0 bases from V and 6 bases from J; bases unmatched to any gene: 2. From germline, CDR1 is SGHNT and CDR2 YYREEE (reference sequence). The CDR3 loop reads CASSLASGGVDTQYF. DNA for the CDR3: TGTGCCAGCAGCTTGGCTAGCGGGGGGGTTGATACGCAGTATTTT.

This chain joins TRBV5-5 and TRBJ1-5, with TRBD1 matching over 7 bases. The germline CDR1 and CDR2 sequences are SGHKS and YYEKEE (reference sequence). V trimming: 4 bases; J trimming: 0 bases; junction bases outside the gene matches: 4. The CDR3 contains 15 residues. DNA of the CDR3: TGTGCCAGCAGCGCCGGGACAGATAGCAATCAGCCCCAGCATTTT. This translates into CASSAGTDSNQPQHF.

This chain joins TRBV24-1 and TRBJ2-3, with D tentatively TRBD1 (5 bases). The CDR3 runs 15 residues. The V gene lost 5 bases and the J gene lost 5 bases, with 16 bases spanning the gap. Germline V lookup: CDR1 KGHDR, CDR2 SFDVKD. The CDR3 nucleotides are TGTGCCACCAGTGCCGTTGAGCAGGGTGTAGATACGCAGTATTTT. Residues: CATSAVEQGVDTQYF.

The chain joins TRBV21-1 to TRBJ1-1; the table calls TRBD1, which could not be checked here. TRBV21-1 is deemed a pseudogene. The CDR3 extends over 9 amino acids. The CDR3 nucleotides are TGTGCCAGCGGAGAACAGGGTTTCTTT. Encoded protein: CASGEQGFF.

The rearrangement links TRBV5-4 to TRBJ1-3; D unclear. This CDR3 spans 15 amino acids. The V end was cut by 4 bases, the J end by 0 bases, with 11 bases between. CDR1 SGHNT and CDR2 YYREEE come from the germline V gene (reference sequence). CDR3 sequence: CASSRGVTSGNTIYF. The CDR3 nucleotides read TGTGCCAGCAGCCGGGGAGTCACCTCTGGAAACACCATATATTTT.

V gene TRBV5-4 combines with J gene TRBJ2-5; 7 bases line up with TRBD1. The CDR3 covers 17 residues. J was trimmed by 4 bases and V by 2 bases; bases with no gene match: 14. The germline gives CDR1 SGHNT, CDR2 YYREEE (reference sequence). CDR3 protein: CASSFEHNRGRRETQYF. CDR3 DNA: TGTGCCAGCAGCTTCGAGCACAATAGGGGGCGCAGAGAGACCCAGTACTTC.

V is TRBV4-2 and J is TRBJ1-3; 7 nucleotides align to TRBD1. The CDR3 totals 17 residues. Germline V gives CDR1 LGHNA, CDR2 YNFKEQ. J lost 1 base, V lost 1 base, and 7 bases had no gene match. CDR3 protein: CASSQGTGYLSGNTIYF. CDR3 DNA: TGTGCCAGCAGCCAAGGGACAGGCTATCTATCTGGAAACACCATATATTTT.

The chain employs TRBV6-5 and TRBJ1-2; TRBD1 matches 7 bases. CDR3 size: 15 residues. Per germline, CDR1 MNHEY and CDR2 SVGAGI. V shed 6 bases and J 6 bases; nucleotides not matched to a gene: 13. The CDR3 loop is CASRLLGDRMNGYTF. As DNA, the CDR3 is TGTGCCAGCAGACTACTCGGGGACAGAATGAATGGCTACACCTTC.

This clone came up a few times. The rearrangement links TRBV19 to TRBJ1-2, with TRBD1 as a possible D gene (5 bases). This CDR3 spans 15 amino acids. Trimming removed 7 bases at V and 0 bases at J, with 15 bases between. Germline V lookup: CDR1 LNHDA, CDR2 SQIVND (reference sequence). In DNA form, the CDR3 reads TGTGCCAGTACTAGTCAGCGGGGGTCTAACTATGGCTACACCTTC. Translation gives CASTSQRGSNYGYTF.

The CDR3 DNA reads as TGTGCCAGCAGCTTGGTCCGAGGGATGGCGAGCTCCTATAATTCACCCCTCCACTTT. This codes for CASSLVRGMASSYNSPLHF. The J gene is TRBJ1-6, the V gene TRBV5-4, with D unclear. This CDR3 has 19 residues. V lost 0 bases to trimming and J lost 0 bases, with 16 bases between them. The V gene's germline CDR1 is SGHNT and CDR2 YYREEE (reference sequence).

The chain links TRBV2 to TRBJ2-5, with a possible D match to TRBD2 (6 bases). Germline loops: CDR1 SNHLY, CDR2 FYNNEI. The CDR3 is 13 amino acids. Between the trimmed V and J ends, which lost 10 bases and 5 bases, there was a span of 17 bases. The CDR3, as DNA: TGTGCCATCGCTCGCGGGGTCGGGGAGACCCAGTACTTC. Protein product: CAIARGVGETQYF.

The CDR3 loop reads CAISEVSGKRVGELFF. The CDR3 DNA is TGTGCCATCAGTGAAGTTTCAGGGAAGCGGGTCGGGGAGCTGTTTTTT. The genes are TRBV10-3 and TRBJ2-2; weak D call: TRBD2 (6 bases). CDR1 and CDR2 from the germline V gene are ENHRY and SYGVKD. The CDR3 is made up of 16 amino acids. Trimming took 3 bases from V and 7 from J, leaving 18 bases between them.

The CDR3, as DNA: TGTGCCAGCAGTGACTCCCGCGAAGCCTACGAGCAGTACTTC. Protein sequence: CASSDSREAYEQYF. The rearrangement uses TRBV2 and TRBJ2-7; D is undetermined. The germline V and J ends were trimmed by 3 bases and 2 bases, with 11 bases remaining between them. CDR1 is SNHLY and CDR2 is FYNNEI in the germline V gene. The CDR3 is made up of 14 amino acids.

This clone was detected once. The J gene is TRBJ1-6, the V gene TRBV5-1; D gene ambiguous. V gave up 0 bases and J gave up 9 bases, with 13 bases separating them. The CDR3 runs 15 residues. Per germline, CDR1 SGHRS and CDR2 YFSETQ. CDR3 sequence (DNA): TGCGCCAGCAGCTTGGGGGCTCAGGTGGGTTCACCCCTCCACTTT. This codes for CASSLGAQVGSPLHF.

The CDR3 DNA reads TGCGCCAGCAGGGGGGGCAGGGGGTTCACCGGGGAGCTGTTTTTT. It codes for CASRGGRGFTGELFF. This sequence joins TRBV4-1 and TRBJ2-2, with D tentatively TRBD1 (7 bases). Germline CDR1 is MGHRA and CDR2 is YSYEKL. With 6 bases removed from V and 4 bases from J, the gap between germline ends came to 15 bases. The CDR3 extends over 15 amino acids.

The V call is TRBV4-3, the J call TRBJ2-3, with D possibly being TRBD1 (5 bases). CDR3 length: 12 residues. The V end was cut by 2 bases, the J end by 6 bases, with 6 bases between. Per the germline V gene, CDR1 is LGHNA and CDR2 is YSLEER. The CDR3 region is CASSQTGDTQYF. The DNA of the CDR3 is TGCGCCAGCAGCCAAACAGGTGATACGCAGTATTTT.